This TCR beta chain came from a study of T-cell memory formation after mild COVID-19. There are many counts of this clonotype. Its antigen remains unknown. TCRdb passed the 5' RACE reads through MiXCR, listing each CDR3 protein once. The sample lists about 470,000 distinct CDR3 sequences, around a quarter seen once, with around 12% in the top ten. Study results and limitations: Memory from before infection featured some responding clones, which suggests cross-reactive memory joined. Contracting clones localized mainly to CM and EM when CD4+ and mainly to EMRA when CD8+.

V was cut by 0 bases and J by 4 bases, with 5 bases left in between. The germline V gene encodes CDR1 SGHRS and CDR2 YFSETQ. This CDR3 is built from 13 residues. The chain combines TRBV5-1 with TRBJ1-5; D remains unclear. The origin of this receptor is an adult woman who had mild COVID-19 (a few samples of this study predate the infection). Cell type and time point are not known. Material for sequencing was PBMCs or a T cell subset sorted from them (not recorded which). CDR3 coding DNA: TGCGCCAGCAGCTTGGACGGAAATCAGCCCCAGCATTTT. Protein product: CASSLDGNQPQHF. Variable domain in full (rest from reference TRBV5-1 and TRBJ1-5): KAGVTQTPRYLIKTRGQQVTLSCSPISGHRSVSWYQQTPGQGLQFLFEYFSETQRNKGNFPGRFSGRQFSNSRSEMNVSTLELGDSALYLCASSLDGNQPQHFGDGTRLSIL.